This TCR beta chain was identified during a study of T cell responses to AZD1222 COVID-19 vaccine. Study summary: Second doses were pooled across both intervals (about 4 or about 12 weeks). Study-wide findings and caveats: Elevations in Spike-specific TCR breadth and depth followed administration of two AZD1222 doses. Reportedly, close to half of spike-specific TCRs are directed against unmutated variant regions. Only five to seven AZD1222 recipients were seropositive at baseline.

Data came from immunoSEQ multiplex PCR; TCRdb stores just in-frame clones and leaves some out. The sample lists about 180,000 clones, around 87% occurring once. CDR1 and CDR2 (germline): SSHAT, FNYEAQ (reference sequence). CDR3 size: 13 residues. In regard to this clone: The antigen remains undetermined. At one of its ends the junction is not consistent with the germline gene, which may arise from a read error.

Material: peripheral blood, obtained on day 0 of AZD1222 vaccination. The chain has TRBV7-7 and TRBJ2-3, with D perhaps TRBD1 (6 bases). The TCR originated in an adult in good health. Here the CDR3 DNA reads TGTGCTAGCAGCCTAACAGGGTCGGATACGCAGTATTTT. It encodes CASSLTGSDTQYF. Full variable domain (remainder filled in from reference TRBV7-7 and TRBJ2-3): GAGVSQSPRYKVTKRGQDVTLRCDPISSHATLYWYQQALGQGPEFLTYFNYEAQPDKSGLPSDRFSAERPEGSISTLTIQRTEQRDSAMYRCASSLTGSDTQYFGPGTRLTVL.